What follows is one T cell receptor (beta chain) and its context. Its specificity is not known. Sequencing was performed with immunoSEQ multiplex PCR; in TCRdb, only in-frame clones are kept and a portion is missing. The table shows about 6,300 clones, with roughly 87% occurring only once. This sample is drawn from a study of blood T cell dynamics during melanoma immunotherapy. In the study overall: Patients with metastatic melanoma got pembrolizumab or nivolumab-ipilimumab as first-line care.

General study points: Unlike progressors, later disease-control patients had W3 repertoires gaining clonality or diversity.

CDR3 length equals 15 residues. V shed 1 base and J shed 5 bases, with 14 bases lying between them. Germline values: CDR1 SGHRS, CDR2 YFSETQ. The sample's time point: week 3, after first cycle of checkpoint inhibitor. Samples come from before therapy and from week 3 after the first blockade cycle. Apart from two fast progressors, RECIST 1.1 response was judged 12 weeks post-infusion. The clonotype comes from a human donor with melanoma. Sequencing used blood, obtained from a patient treated with checkpoint blockade. The J gene is TRBJ2-3, the V gene TRBV5-1, with D tentatively TRBD1 or TRBD2 (7 bases each). DNA of the CDR3: TGCGCCAGCAGCTTGCCAGGGGGGGCCGGAGATACGCAGTATTTT. Translating gives CASSLPGGAGDTQYF.